A single sample gave rise to the 14 T cell receptor beta chains below, sequenced in a study of blood T cells in healthy people across ages. A sample-barcoded 5' primer and a J-beta primer mix were used in a second PCR of about 6 to 11 cycles. One entry per CDR3 protein, called by TCRdb with MiXCR from the 5' RACE reads. The sample carries over 1,200,000 distinct CDR3 sequences, approximately 59% recorded once. Sequenced input: blood. The receptor set was obtained from a man aged 18 to 30 in good health.

This clonotype appeared a few times. This chain connects TRBV7-9 to TRBJ1-2; maybe TRBD1 (5 bases). The germline CDR1 and CDR2 sequences are SEHNR and FQNEAQ (reference sequence). The germline V and J ends were trimmed by 6 bases and 6 bases, with 14 bases remaining between them. The CDR3 extends over 13 amino acids. The CDR3: CASSWQGGNGYTF. DNA of the CDR3: TGTGCCAGCAGTTGGCAGGGAGGGAATGGCTACACCTTC.

The chain has TRBV28 and TRBJ2-7, with 12 bases that match TRBD1. V lost 8 bases to trimming and J lost 5 bases; unmatched junction nucleotides: 16. Germline values: CDR1 MDHEN, CDR2 SYDVKM. The CDR3 consists of 17 residues. The DNA for the CDR3 is TGTGCCAGCGGTACACCAGAAATGGGACAGGGGGCCGACGAGCAGTACTTC. Its protein product is CASGTPEMGQGADEQYF. The entire variable domain, with the rest obtained from reference TRBV28 and TRBJ2-7, is as follows: DVKVTQSSRYLVKRTGEKVFLECVQDMDHENMFWYRQDPGLGLRLIYFSYDVKMKEKGDIPEGYSVSREKKERFSLILESASTNQTSMYLCASGTPEMGQGADEQYFGPGTRLTVT.

This clonotype is a singleton in its sample. The CDR3 spells CASTSTGSSYNEQFF. In DNA, the CDR3 is TGTGCCAGCACCTCGACAGGAAGCTCCTACAATGAGCAGTTCTTC. The chain is built from TRBV6-2 or TRBV6-3 and TRBJ2-1, with D possibly matching TRBD1 (6 bases). This CDR3 has 15 amino acids. Trimming took 7 bases from V and 0 from J, leaving 13 bases between them. Germline V gene lookup returns CDR1 MNHEY and CDR2 SVGEGT.

The genes are TRBV20-1 and TRBJ2-5; D remains unclear. V gave up 6 bases and J gave up 2 bases, with 13 bases separating them. The CDR3 contains 13 residues. Germline V lookup: CDR1 DFQATT, CDR2 SNEGSKA (reference sequence). For the CDR3, the DNA is TGCAGTGCCCTTAACAGTGGTCAAGAGACCCAGTACTTC. This codes for CSALNSGQETQYF.

The chain links TRBV2 to TRBJ2-5; 8 bases match TRBD1. Judging by the DNA end, TRBJ2-7 fits better; the J call may be wrong. The CDR3 runs 14 residues. CDR1 SNHLY and CDR2 FYNNEI come from the germline V gene. The CDR3 loop is CASSGGRGHHEQYF. The CDR3 DNA follows: TGTGCCAGCAGTGGGGGCAGGGGGCATCACGAGCAGTACTTC.

The rearrangement links TRBV29-1 to TRBJ1-4, with D possibly being TRBD1 (5 bases). The CDR3 extends over 15 amino acids. Deletions cut 2 bases from V and 3 bases from J, with 13 bases between. Germline V gene sequence: CDR1 SQVTM, CDR2 ANQGSEA. Written as DNA, the CDR3 is TGCAGCGTTGAACCCCAAGGGGAGTCTAATGAAAAACTGTTTTTT. It is translated as CSVEPQGESNEKLFF.

V usage is TRBV4-2 and J usage is TRBJ2-1; TRBD2 matches 7 bases. The V gene end was trimmed by 0 bases and the J gene end by 7 bases; junction bases not matched to a gene: 9. This CDR3 is 16 amino acids long. CDR1 is LGHNA and CDR2 is YNFKEQ in the germline V gene. The CDR3, as DNA: TGTGCCAGCAGCCAAGATAGGTGGGAGGGTACTAATGAGCAGTTCTTC. It encodes CASSQDRWEGTNEQFF.

J is TRBJ1-6 and V is TRBV20-1; D uncertain. The ends were cut back, 7 bases at V and 9 bases at J, with 13 bases in the middle. The CDR3 is made up of 12 amino acids. Germline V CDR1 and CDR2: DFQATT, SNEGSKA (reference sequence). CDR3 sequence reads: CSVPLTGSPLHF. The CDR3 region has the DNA TGCAGTGTCCCCCTGACGGGTTCACCCCTCCACTTT.

This clonotype has a handful of counts. This chain uses TRBV20-1 with TRBJ2-7; TRBD1 agrees at 9 bases. Germline lookup yields CDR1 DFQATT and CDR2 SNEGSKA (reference sequence). V dropped 5 bases and J dropped 2; count of bases not matched to a gene: 10. The CDR3 covers 15 residues. The CDR3 coding sequence is TGCAGTGCTGGGGATTCGGGACAGGGCCCCTACGAGCAGTACTTC. This translates into CSAGDSGQGPYEQYF.

The chain employs TRBV4-2 and TRBJ2-5; TRBD2 aligns across 8 bases. Germline V CDR1 and CDR2: LGHNA, YNFKEQ. The V segment lost 8 bases and the J segment 4 bases; nucleotides outside the gene matches: 12. This CDR3 comprises 15 residues. The CDR3, as DNA: TGTGCCAGCCGACCTAGCGGGCTCGAGGGAGAGACCCAGTACTTC. This encodes CASRPSGLEGETQYF.

The table lists this clonotype with a few counts. The junction and the germline gene differ at one end; a read error may be behind it. This rearrangement joins TRBV12-3 or TRBV12-4 to TRBJ2-7; 7 positions match TRBD1. This CDR3 contains 14 residues. The CDR3 nucleotides are TGTGCCAGCAGCTTAGCCCCAGGGGGCTACGAGCAGTACTTC. Amino acids: CASSLAPGGYEQYF.

This clonotype was seen a handful of times. The chain combines TRBV4-3 with TRBJ2-5, with 8 bases lining up with TRBD1. The CDR3 has 15 amino acids. With 0 bases clipped from V and 11 bases from J, the junction kept 11 bases outside the gene matches. Germline values: CDR1 LGHNA, CDR2 YSLEER. CDR3 in amino acids: CASSQDQGARGEQYF. CDR3 nucleotide sequence: TGCGCCAGCAGCCAAGACCAGGGGGCGCGAGGAGAGCAGTACTTC.

This sequence joins TRBV29-1 and TRBJ2-7; D perhaps matches TRBD1 (6 bases). The CDR3 is made up of 14 amino acids. Trimming left V 4 bases short and J 2 bases short, with 15 bases between. Germline CDR1 and CDR2: SQVTM and ANQGSEA. The CDR3 DNA is TGCAGCGTTGGTTACAGGGTCGCGACCTACGAGCAGTACTTC. It translates to CSVGYRVATYEQYF.

The chain has TRBV20-1 and TRBJ1-5, with 7 bases fitting TRBD1. V lost 6 bases, J lost 3 bases, and 5 bases stayed unmatched. The CDR3 extends over 13 amino acids. The germline gives CDR1 DFQATT, CDR2 SNEGSKA (reference sequence). CDR3: CSAMGQPNQPQHF. CDR3 in DNA: TGCAGTGCGATGGGACAGCCCAATCAGCCCCAGCATTTT.